This T cell receptor (beta chain) was retrieved from a study of blood T cell repertoires in COVID-19. CDR1 SEHNR and CDR2 FQNEAQ come from the germline V gene (reference sequence). V trimming: 5 bases; J trimming: 0 bases; junction bases outside the gene matches: 4. This CDR3 region has 16 residues. Generated by immunoSEQ multiplex PCR, the TCRdb table keeps only in-frame clones and is missing some. The sample gives 250,000 to 350,000 clones, more than 70% of which show up once; 5.3% is in the top ten. With regard to this clone: The sample holds other DNA sequences that translate to the same CDR3.

This TCR was recovered from a woman aged 25-40 years who had recovered from COVID-19. The material sequenced was PBMCs or T cells enriched from blood (not recorded which). The chain joins TRBV7-9 to TRBJ1-4; the match to TRBD1 covers 9 bases. CDR3 in amino acids: CASSLGQGTTNEKLFF. The DNA for the CDR3 is TGTGCCAGCAGCCTCGGACAGGGGACAACTAATGAAAAACTGTTTTTT.